Sequencing of this TCR beta chain was carried out in a study of T cells in Graves' hyperthyroidism and ophthalmopathy. Amplification of TCR beta CDR3 regions was performed using RNA transcripts as template. An initial round of RT-PCR targeting the TCR CDR3 relied on the HTBI primer set. TCRdb recomputed calls from the multiplex PCR reads with MiXCR, one row per CDR3 protein. This sample yields roughly 420,000 distinct CDR3 sequences, of which roughly an eighth are seen a single time; less than 6.5% belongs to the top ten. CDR1 is MNHNY and CDR2 is SVGAGI in the germline V gene (reference sequence). The CDR3 runs to 15 residues. V gave up 0 bases and J gave up 7 bases, with 16 bases separating them. This clonotype was recorded at least ten times.

The chain links TRBV6-6 to TRBJ2-7; the D is unclear. The sequenced sample consisted of blood. This clonotype was sampled from a woman aged 18 to 35 with Graves' hyperthyroidism. This CDR3 is CASSYSIMTPWEQYF. The CDR3 DNA sequence: TGTGCCAGCAGTTACTCGATTATGACCCCTTGGGAGCAGTACTTC.